This T cell receptor (beta chain) was identified during a study of shared clonotypes between healthy human individuals. As for this clone: This specimen includes other DNA sequences encoding the same CDR3.

The naive CD8 population came from CD45RO-negative cells selected for CCR7, without terminally differentiated effector memory CD45RA+ cells. Here immunoSEQ multiplex PCR was the method, and the copy in TCRdb shows in-frame clones only, minus some. The data contain about 2 million clones, approximately 94% of them seen just once; the ten biggest clones take up more than 0.95%. V was shortened by 1 base and J by 2 bases, with 11 bases between the two germline ends. Looked up from germline, CDR1 is SGHAT and CDR2 is FQNNGV. The CDR3 sequence is 15 residues long. V usage is TRBV11-2 and J usage is TRBJ2-5; no clear D. The source is a young man in good health. The specimen sequenced was naive CD8+ T cells sorted from blood. CDR3: CASSLVSGIQETQYF. The CDR3 region has the DNA TGTGCCAGCAGCTTAGTATCGGGTATACAAGAGACCCAGTACTTC.